This TCR beta chain emerged from a study of blood T cell repertoires in COVID-19. There are 15 residues in the CDR3. Germline loops: CDR1 MDHEN, CDR2 SYDVKM. V lost 5 bases and J 0 bases, leaving 14 bases between the germline ends. The data were produced by immunoSEQ multiplex PCR, yet TCRdb's version contains in-frame clones alone and is incomplete. The data contain roughly 100,000 clones, about 91% of them singletons. V usage is TRBV28 and J usage is TRBJ2-7; a weak D match, TRBD1 (6 bases). The sequenced sample consisted of peripheral blood. The receptor was isolated from a man in his late teens or twenties with acute or convalescent COVID-19. The CDR3 nucleotides are TGTGCCAGCAGTAGCCAGGGGTCCTCCTCCTACGAGCAGTACTTC. It translates to CASSSQGSSSYEQYF. The variable domain in full, with the rest retrieved from reference TRBV28 and TRBJ2-7, is DVKVTQSSRYLVKRTGEKVFLECVQDMDHENMFWYRQDPGLGLRLIYFSYDVKMKEKGDIPEGYSVSREKKERFSLILESASTNQTSMYLCASSSQGSSSYEQYFGPGTRLTVT.